The rows below give T cell receptor beta chains drawn from one sample of a study of blood T cell repertoires in COVID-19. Some clones are missing from TCRdb's copy, which holds only in-frame ones; the method was immunoSEQ multiplex PCR. The sample holds about 240,000 clones, 86% seen once. Specimen: PBMCs or T cells enriched from blood (not recorded which). The receptors were sampled from a middle-aged woman with acute COVID-19. Both conserved end residues are part of each CDR3. D genes are given only for firm matches. Clone size is given for some rows only: seen once, a few or many times, or a class if the clone is expanded.

j_call: TRBJ2-5; clone_size: few; v_call: TRBV28; d_call: .; cdr3_aa: CASSLETGEETQYF; cdr3_nt: TGTGCCAGCAGTCTGGAGACAGGAGAAGAGACCCAGTACTTC
j_call: TRBJ2-5; clone_size: .; v_call: TRBV18; d_call: TRBD1; cdr3_aa: CASSPPPGGSLQETQYF; cdr3_nt: TGTGCCAGCTCACCCCCACCAGGGGGATCCCTACAGGAGACCCAGTACTTC
j_call: TRBJ2-2; clone_size: .; v_call: TRBV19; d_call: .; cdr3_aa: CASSLDHGGTGELFF; cdr3_nt: TGTGCCAGTAGTCTAGACCACGGGGGCACCGGGGAGCTGTTTTTT
j_call: TRBJ2-1; clone_size: .; v_call: TRBV4-2; d_call: TRBD2; cdr3_aa: CASSPSGLAGGLGGEQFF; cdr3_nt: TGTGCCAGCAGCCCGTCCGGCCTAGCGGGAGGATTAGGGGGTGAGCAGTTCTTC
j_call: TRBJ1-2; clone_size: .; v_call: TRBV27; d_call: TRBD1; cdr3_aa: CASRTGTGNGYTF; cdr3_nt: TGTGCCAGCAGAACCGGGACAGGGAATGGCTACACCTTC
j_call: TRBJ1-4; clone_size: .; v_call: TRBV18; d_call: TRBD1; cdr3_aa: CASSPQTGGFEKLFF; cdr3_nt: TGTGCCAGCTCACCACAGACAGGGGGTTTTGAAAAACTGTTTTTT
j_call: TRBJ1-5; clone_size: once; v_call: TRBV4-1; d_call: .; cdr3_aa: CASSQVLPSRSNQPQHF; cdr3_nt: TGCGCCAGCAGCCAAGTGCTCCCGAGTCGGAGCAATCAGCCCCAGCATTTT
j_call: TRBJ1-5; clone_size: .; v_call: TRBV29-1; d_call: .; cdr3_aa: CSVAENSNQPQHF; cdr3_nt: TGCAGCGTTGCGGAGAATAGCAATCAGCCCCAGCATTTT
j_call: TRBJ1-1; clone_size: .; v_call: TRBV11-2; d_call: .; cdr3_aa: CASSLEGGFAEAFF; cdr3_nt: TGTGCCAGCAGCTTAGAGGGGGGATTCGCTGAAGCTTTCTTT
j_call: TRBJ1-2; clone_size: few; v_call: TRBV7-3; d_call: .; cdr3_aa: CASSLEPDSNYGYTF; cdr3_nt: TGTGCCAGCAGCTTAGAACCAGATTCTAACTATGGCTACACCTTC
j_call: TRBJ2-1; clone_size: .; v_call: TRBV6-4; d_call: TRBD1; cdr3_aa: CASSLSQGALNEQFF; cdr3_nt: TGTGCCAGCAGTCTTTCTCAGGGGGCCCTAAATGAGCAGTTCTTC
j_call: TRBJ2-5; clone_size: .; v_call: TRBV5-8; d_call: TRBD1; cdr3_aa: CASSHGQGGYQETQYF; cdr3_nt: TGTGCCAGCAGCCATGGACAGGGAGGATACCAAGAGACCCAGTACTTC
j_call: TRBJ1-5; clone_size: .; v_call: TRBV4-1; d_call: .; cdr3_aa: CASSQGLDFNQPQHF; cdr3_nt: TGCGCCAGCAGCCAAGGACTTGACTTCAATCAGCCCCAGCATTTT
j_call: TRBJ2-5; clone_size: .; v_call: TRBV6-5; d_call: TRBD1; cdr3_aa: CASSPDRAQETQYF; cdr3_nt: TGTGCCAGCAGTCCCGACAGGGCCCAAGAGACCCAGTACTTC
j_call: TRBJ2-1; clone_size: .; v_call: TRBV13; d_call: TRBD2; cdr3_aa: CASSLVFAAGPEYNEQFF; cdr3_nt: TGTGCCAGCAGCTTAGTTTTCGCAGCGGGACCCGAGTACAATGAGCAGTTCTTC
j_call: TRBJ2-1; clone_size: once; v_call: TRBV5-4; d_call: TRBD1; cdr3_aa: CASTFRGQGTNEQFF; cdr3_nt: TGTGCCAGCACCTTCCGTGGACAGGGGACCAATGAGCAGTTCTTC
j_call: TRBJ2-1; clone_size: .; v_call: TRBV27; d_call: .; cdr3_aa: CASNQGSTYNEQFF; cdr3_nt: TGTGCCAGCAATCAGGGTAGTACCTACAATGAGCAGTTCTTC
j_call: TRBJ1-5; clone_size: .; v_call: TRBV29-1; d_call: .; cdr3_aa: CSVSEGVGQPQHF; cdr3_nt: TGCAGCGTTTCCGAGGGGGTTGGTCAGCCCCAGCATTTT
j_call: TRBJ1-1; clone_size: few; v_call: TRBV5-1; d_call: TRBD1; cdr3_aa: CASSTARPLDRGNTEAFF; cdr3_nt: TGCGCCAGCAGCACCGCCCGTCCTTTGGACAGGGGAAACACTGAAGCTTTCTTT
j_call: TRBJ2-1; clone_size: .; v_call: TRBV11-2; d_call: TRBD2; cdr3_aa: CASSLVGTSGREQFF; cdr3_nt: TGTGCCAGCAGCTTAGTAGGGACTAGCGGGAGGGAGCAGTTCTTC
j_call: TRBJ1-4; clone_size: .; v_call: TRBV5-5; d_call: TRBD1; cdr3_aa: CASSLEPQGAREKLFF; cdr3_nt: TGTGCCAGCAGCTTGGAACCACAGGGGGCGCGTGAAAAACTGTTTTTT
j_call: TRBJ2-7; clone_size: few; v_call: TRBV7-9; d_call: TRBD2; cdr3_aa: CATELAGGKNEQYF; cdr3_nt: TGTGCCACAGAACTAGCGGGAGGGAAAAACGAGCAGTACTTC
j_call: TRBJ2-1; clone_size: once; v_call: TRBV5-6; d_call: TRBD2; cdr3_aa: CASIQASGGSYNEQFF; cdr3_nt: TGTGCCAGCATCCAAGCCAGCGGGGGTTCCTACAATGAGCAGTTCTTC
j_call: TRBJ2-7; clone_size: .; v_call: TRBV7-2; d_call: .; cdr3_aa: CASSSWGLVNYEQYF; cdr3_nt: TGTGCCAGCAGTTCCTGGGGGCTAGTAAACTACGAGCAGTACTTC
j_call: TRBJ2-7; clone_size: .; v_call: TRBV7-8; d_call: .; cdr3_aa: CASTPSYDYEQYF; cdr3_nt: TGTGCCAGCACTCCTAGCTACGACTACGAGCAGTACTTC
j_call: TRBJ2-3; clone_size: .; v_call: TRBV3-1/TRBV3-2; d_call: TRBD2; cdr3_aa: CASSPLAGDSTDTQYF; cdr3_nt: TGTGCCAGCAGCCCCCTTGCGGGAGATAGCACAGATACGCAGTATTTT
j_call: TRBJ1-1; clone_size: .; v_call: TRBV13; d_call: .; cdr3_aa: CASRGSQGTEAFF; cdr3_nt: TGTGCCAGCAGGGGAAGTCAGGGCACTGAAGCTTTCTTT
j_call: TRBJ2-1; clone_size: .; v_call: TRBV9; d_call: TRBD2; cdr3_aa: CASSVDELAGSYNEQFF; cdr3_nt: TGTGCCAGCAGCGTTGACGAACTAGCGGGCTCCTACAATGAGCAGTTCTTC
j_call: TRBJ1-5; clone_size: .; v_call: TRBV18; d_call: TRBD1; cdr3_aa: CASSPRTGGSNQPQHF; cdr3_nt: TGTGCCAGCTCACCACGGACAGGGGGCAGCAATCAGCCCCAGCATTTT
j_call: TRBJ1-4; clone_size: .; v_call: TRBV5-1; d_call: .; cdr3_aa: CASRVTPSNEKLFF; cdr3_nt: TGCGCCAGCAGAGTAACACCTTCAAATGAAAAACTGTTTTTT
j_call: TRBJ2-3; clone_size: .; v_call: TRBV5-5; d_call: .; cdr3_aa: CASSQRATSTDTQYF; cdr3_nt: TGTGCCAGCAGCCAGCGGGCGACTAGCACAGATACGCAGTATTTT
j_call: TRBJ1-1; clone_size: once; v_call: TRBV14; d_call: .; cdr3_aa: CASSLTGWEGTEAFF; cdr3_nt: TGTGCCAGCAGCCTCACCGGGTGGGAGGGGACTGAAGCTTTCTTT
j_call: TRBJ2-7; clone_size: .; v_call: TRBV7-6; d_call: TRBD1; cdr3_aa: CASSLGSGQVYEQYF; cdr3_nt: TGTGCCAGCAGCTTAGGATCTGGACAGGTCTACGAGCAGTACTTC
j_call: TRBJ2-2; clone_size: few; v_call: TRBV6-5; d_call: TRBD1; cdr3_aa: CASSYFGQGFTGELFF; cdr3_nt: TGTGCCAGCAGTTACTTTGGACAGGGTTTCACCGGGGAGCTGTTTTTT
j_call: TRBJ1-2; clone_size: once; v_call: TRBV5-6; d_call: .; cdr3_aa: CASSFLETANYGYTF; cdr3_nt: TGTGCCAGCAGCTTCTTAGAGACTGCTAACTATGGCTACACCTTC
j_call: TRBJ2-5; clone_size: once; v_call: TRBV10-3; d_call: .; cdr3_aa: CAISESGFGNTQETQYF; cdr3_nt: TGTGCCATCAGTGAGTCGGGTTTCGGGAATACCCAAGAGACCCAGTACTTC
j_call: TRBJ1-1; clone_size: .; v_call: TRBV6-1; d_call: .; cdr3_aa: CASSEQELGNTEAFF; cdr3_nt: TGTGCCAGCAGTGAGCAGGAATTGGGGAACACTGAAGCTTTCTTT
j_call: TRBJ2-7; clone_size: .; v_call: TRBV11-2; d_call: .; cdr3_aa: CASSLGVDRPYEQYF; cdr3_nt: TGTGCCAGCAGCTTAGGGGTTGACAGACCCTACGAGCAGTACTTC
j_call: TRBJ2-7; clone_size: .; v_call: TRBV5-1; d_call: .; cdr3_aa: CASSWGHSYEQYF; cdr3_nt: TGCGCCAGCAGCTGGGGGCACTCCTACGAGCAGTACTTC
j_call: TRBJ1-5; clone_size: once; v_call: TRBV19; d_call: .; cdr3_aa: CASRTYSNQPQHF; cdr3_nt: TGTGCCAGTAGGACTTATAGCAATCAGCCCCAGCATTTT
j_call: TRBJ1-3; clone_size: .; v_call: TRBV5-1; d_call: TRBD1; cdr3_aa: CASSLGGQGSSGNTIYF; cdr3_nt: TGCGCCAGCAGCTTGGGGGGACAGGGAAGCTCTGGAAACACCATATATTTT
j_call: TRBJ2-7; clone_size: .; v_call: TRBV11-2; d_call: .; cdr3_aa: CASSFSSRIGYEQYF; cdr3_nt: TGTGCCAGCAGCTTCTCTTCGAGGATAGGCTACGAGCAGTACTTC
j_call: TRBJ2-5; clone_size: .; v_call: TRBV5-6; d_call: TRBD2; cdr3_aa: CASSLAARLAGQETQYF; cdr3_nt: TGTGCCAGCAGCTTGGCCGCCCGACTAGCGGGACAAGAGACCCAGTACTTC
j_call: TRBJ2-1; clone_size: .; v_call: TRBV5-1; d_call: .; cdr3_aa: CASSLGASYNEQFF; cdr3_nt: TGCGCCAGCAGCTTGGGCGCCTCCTACAATGAGCAGTTCTTC
j_call: TRBJ1-2; clone_size: .; v_call: TRBV4-1; d_call: .; cdr3_aa: CASSQGQGSDGYTF; cdr3_nt: TGCGCCAGCAGCCAAGGTCAGGGTTCAGATGGCTACACCTTC
j_call: TRBJ2-1; clone_size: .; v_call: TRBV19; d_call: TRBD2; cdr3_aa: CASSIKLARYNEQFF; cdr3_nt: TGTGCCAGTAGTATAAAACTAGCGAGATACAATGAGCAGTTCTTC
j_call: TRBJ2-7; clone_size: once; v_call: TRBV24-1; d_call: .; cdr3_aa: CATSGSSSTASYEQYF; cdr3_nt: TGTGCCACCAGTGGCTCTTCTTCGACTGCCTCCTACGAGCAGTACTTC
j_call: TRBJ2-3; clone_size: .; v_call: TRBV11-3; d_call: .; cdr3_aa: CASSLDRSTDTQYF; cdr3_nt: TGTGCCAGCAGCTTAGACCGGAGCACAGATACGCAGTATTTT
j_call: TRBJ1-5; clone_size: .; v_call: TRBV12-5; d_call: .; cdr3_aa: CASGPPFGASGPQHF; cdr3_nt: TGTGCTAGTGGCCCACCGTTTGGGGCCTCCGGGCCCCAGCATTTT
j_call: TRBJ2-1; clone_size: .; v_call: TRBV9; d_call: TRBD2; cdr3_aa: CASSVELAGANNEQFF; cdr3_nt: TGTGCCAGCAGCGTAGAACTAGCGGGAGCCAACAATGAGCAGTTCTTC
j_call: TRBJ2-5; clone_size: .; v_call: TRBV19; d_call: TRBD1; cdr3_aa: CASSITGVHGETQYF; cdr3_nt: TGTGCCAGTAGTATTACAGGGGTTCATGGAGAGACCCAGTACTTC
j_call: TRBJ2-1; clone_size: .; v_call: TRBV24-1; d_call: TRBD2; cdr3_aa: CATSQTSGVYNEQFF; cdr3_nt: TGTGCCACCAGTCAGACTAGCGGGGTTTACAATGAGCAGTTCTTC
j_call: TRBJ1-1; clone_size: few; v_call: TRBV5-3; d_call: TRBD1; cdr3_aa: CARSTRTGGTEAFF; cdr3_nt: TGTGCCAGAAGCACACGGACAGGGGGCACTGAAGCTTTCTTT
j_call: TRBJ2-3; clone_size: .; v_call: TRBV7-3; d_call: .; cdr3_aa: CASSSTGGASGAQYF; cdr3_nt: TGTGCCAGCAGCTCCACTGGGGGGGCCTCGGGTGCGCAGTATTTT
j_call: TRBJ2-7; clone_size: .; v_call: TRBV6-2/TRBV6-3; d_call: TRBD1; cdr3_aa: CASSRHPTGGRYEQYF; cdr3_nt: TGTGCCAGCAGCAGACACCCGACAGGGGGCCGTTACGAGCAGTACTTC
j_call: TRBJ2-3; clone_size: .; v_call: TRBV11-3; d_call: .; cdr3_aa: CASSPTTDTQYF; cdr3_nt: TGTGCCAGCAGCCCAACAACAGATACGCAGTATTTT